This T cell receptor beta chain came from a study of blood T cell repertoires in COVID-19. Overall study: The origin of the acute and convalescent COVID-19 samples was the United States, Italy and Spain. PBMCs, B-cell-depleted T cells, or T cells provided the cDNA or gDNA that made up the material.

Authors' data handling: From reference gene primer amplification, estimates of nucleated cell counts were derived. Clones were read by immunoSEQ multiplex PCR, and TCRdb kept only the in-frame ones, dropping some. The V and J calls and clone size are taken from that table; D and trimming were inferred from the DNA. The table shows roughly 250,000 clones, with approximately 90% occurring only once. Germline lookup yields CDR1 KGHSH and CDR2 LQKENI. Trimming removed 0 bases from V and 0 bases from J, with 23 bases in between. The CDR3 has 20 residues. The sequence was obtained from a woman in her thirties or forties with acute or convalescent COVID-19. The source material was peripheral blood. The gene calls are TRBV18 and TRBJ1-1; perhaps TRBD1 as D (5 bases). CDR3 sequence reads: CASSPPPFAGRNLLNTEAFF. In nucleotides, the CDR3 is TGTGCCAGCTCACCACCTCCTTTTGCAGGGCGCAATTTATTGAACACTGAAGCTTTCTTT.